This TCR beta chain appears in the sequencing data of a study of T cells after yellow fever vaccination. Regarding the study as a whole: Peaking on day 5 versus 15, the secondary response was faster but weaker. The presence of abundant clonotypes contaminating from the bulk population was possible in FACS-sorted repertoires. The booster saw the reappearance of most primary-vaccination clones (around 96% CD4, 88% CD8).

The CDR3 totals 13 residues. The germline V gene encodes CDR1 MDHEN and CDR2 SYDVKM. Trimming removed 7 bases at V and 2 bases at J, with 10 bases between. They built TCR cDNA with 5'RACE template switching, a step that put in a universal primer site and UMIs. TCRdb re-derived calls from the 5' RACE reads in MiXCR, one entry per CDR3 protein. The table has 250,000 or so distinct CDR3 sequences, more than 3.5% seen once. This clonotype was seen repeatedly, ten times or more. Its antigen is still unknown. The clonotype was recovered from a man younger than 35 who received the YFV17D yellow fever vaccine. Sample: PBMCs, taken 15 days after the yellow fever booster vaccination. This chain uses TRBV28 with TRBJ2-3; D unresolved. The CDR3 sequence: CASTRTLTDTQYF. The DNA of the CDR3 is TGTGCCAGCACCAGGACGCTCACAGATACGCAGTATTTT. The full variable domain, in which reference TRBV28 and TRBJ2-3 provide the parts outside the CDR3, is DVKVTQSSRYLVKRTGEKVFLECVQDMDHENMFWYRQDPGLGLRLIYFSYDVKMKEKGDIPEGYSVSREKKERFSLILESASTNQTSMYLCASTRTLTDTQYFGPGTRLTVL.